The clone carrying this T cell receptor (beta chain) was observed at least ten times. Its cognate antigen is unknown. The V end was cut by 2 bases, the J end by 6 bases, with 13 bases between. CDR3 size: 14 residues. Germline loops: CDR1 MGHRA, CDR2 YSYEKL. The data were taken from a study of T-cell reconstitution after alpha-beta-depleted transplantation in children. Study-wide results and caveats: Once a year had passed after transplant, T-cell counts and diversity came mostly from newly produced T cells.

It was with unique molecular identifiers that the TCRbeta library was prepared. TCRdb re-derived calls from the PCR reads in MiXCR, one entry per CDR3 protein. The top ten hold around 28% of the sample, which has about 420,000 distinct CDR3 sequences, under 20% seen once. The specimen was PBMCs, mostly from graft donor cells, collected 360 days after TCRalphabeta/CD19-depleted stem cell transplant. The gene calls are TRBV4-1 and TRBJ1-1, with D possibly being TRBD1 (6 bases). The clonotype originates from a boy in the first two years of life who had a stem cell transplant for Wiskott-Aldrich syndrome, so the T cells may come from the graft donor. CDR3 sequence: CASSQSTGRSEAFF. The CDR3, as DNA: TGCGCCAGCAGCCAATCGACAGGCCGCTCTGAAGCTTTCTTT.